The next 21 T cell receptor beta chains were all read from a single sample in a study of identical twins. TCRdb independently ran MiXCR on the 5' RACE reads; one entry per CDR3 protein. The table records roughly 720,000 distinct CDR3 sequences, around a sixth of them present only once. The data also belong to a second study, concerning T cells expressing NK-cell markers.

The sample comprised PBMCs. These receptors originate from a woman aged 18-30 years in good health.

This clonotype showed up just once. The chain couples TRBV29-1 to TRBJ2-1, with D maybe TRBD2 (6 bases). Per the germline V gene, CDR1 is SQVTM and CDR2 is ANQGSEA. The CDR3 runs to 16 residues. V lost 6 bases, J lost 0 bases, and 18 bases lay in between. The CDR3 is CSVFGNTGDSYNEQFF. The CDR3 DNA is TGCAGCGTCTTCGGCAATACGGGGGACTCCTACAATGAGCAGTTCTTC.

This clonotype was detected only a few times. This may arise from a read error, as a much more abundant clone is one base away. The chain has TRBV7-9 and TRBJ2-7, with D possibly being TRBD2 (5 bases). Germline lookup yields CDR1 SEHNR and CDR2 FQNEAQ (reference sequence). The CDR3 is made up of 14 amino acids. V lost 5 bases and J 0 bases, leaving 11 bases between the germline ends. The CDR3 sequence: CASSPRESSYEQYF. The DNA of the CDR3 is TGTGCCAGCAGCCCCCGGGAAAGCTCCTACGAGCAGTACTTC. Using reference TRBV7-9 and TRBJ2-7 for the parts outside the CDR3, the full variable domain is DTGVSQNPRHKITKRGQNVTFRCDPISEHNRLYWYRQTLGQGPEFLTYFQNEAQLEKSRLLSDRFSAERPKGSFSTLEIQRTEQGDSAMYLCASSPRESSYEQYFGPGTRLTVT.

The chain carries TRBV4-3 and TRBJ2-5; TRBD1 matches 10 bases. The trim removed 4 bases at V and 0 bases at J, leaving 2 bases unmatched. CDR1 and CDR2 from the germline V gene are LGHNA and YSLEER. The CDR3 has 15 amino acids. CDR3 sequence (DNA): TGCGCCAGCAGCCGGGGACAGGGGTACCAAGAGACCCAGTACTTC. Translation: CASSRGQGYQETQYF.

As to this clonotype: One end of the junction fails to match germline, which may point to a read error. The genes are TRBV20-1 and TRBJ2-3; 10 nucleotides match TRBD2. Germline CDR1 and CDR2: DFQATT and SNEGSKA (reference sequence). The CDR3 is 17 amino acids. CDR3 region: CCALTTGLAGGTDTQYF. CDR3 coding DNA: TGCTGTGCTCTCACAACTGGGCTAGCGGGGGGCACAGATACGCAGTATTTT.

This clonotype has ten or more counts. This chain connects TRBV20-1 to TRBJ1-1; 9 nucleotides line up with TRBD1. J gave up 7 bases and V 8 bases, and 5 bases lay outside the gene matches. Germline V CDR1 and CDR2: DFQATT, SNEGSKA (reference sequence). CDR3 length: 11 residues. The chain's CDR3 is CSSDRGFEAFF. The CDR3 nucleotides are TGCAGTTCGGACAGGGGCTTTGAAGCTTTCTTT.

Note on this clonotype: A read error may be the cause here, since a much bigger clone is one base away. The rearrangement uses TRBV7-9 and TRBJ1-2; possibly TRBD1 for D (5 bases). Germline V gives CDR1 SEHNR, CDR2 FQNEAQ (reference sequence). The CDR3 is made up of 13 amino acids. In DNA, the CDR3 is TGTGCCAGCAGCTTACTGGGGCACTATGACTACACCTTC. Translated: CASSLLGHYDYTF.

This clonotype came up a few times. The chain carries TRBV29-1 and TRBJ2-7; 9 nucleotides line up with TRBD2. Trimming cost V 6 bases and J 2 bases; bases outside gene matches: 8. The CDR3 is 14 amino acids. Germline-derived CDR1 and CDR2 are SQVTM and ANQGSEA. The CDR3 protein is CSVRLAERTYEQYF. The CDR3 DNA follows: TGCAGCGTGAGACTAGCGGAAAGGACCTACGAGCAGTACTTC.

This chain links TRBV6-1 with TRBJ1-6, with 9 bases matching TRBD1. V was pared by 6 bases and J by 7 bases, with 4 bases of the junction left unmatched. In germline, CDR1 is MNHNS, CDR2 SASEGT. The CDR3 is made up of 14 amino acids. CDR3 loop: CASRGQGKNSPLHF. The CDR3 DNA is TGTGCCAGCAGGGGACAGGGAAAGAATTCACCCCTCCACTTT.

This clonotype was seen repeatedly, ten times or more. The V gene is TRBV18, the J gene TRBJ2-6; no definite D call. CDR3 length: 12 amino acids. Between the trimmed V and J ends, which lost 8 bases and 2 bases, there was a span of 4 bases. Germline V gene data show CDR1 as KGHSH and CDR2 as LQKENI. The CDR3 DNA reads TGTGCCAGCAGTCCTGGGGCCAACGTCCTGACTTTC. It specifies CASSPGANVLTF.

V gene TRBV20-1 combines with J gene TRBJ1-1; D perhaps matches TRBD1 (5 bases). Germline-derived CDR1 and CDR2 are DFQATT and SNEGSKA (reference sequence). This CDR3 has 13 amino acids. Trimming left V 2 bases short and J 4 bases short, with 11 bases between. In DNA, the CDR3 is TGCAGTGCTAGATCCCCCGGGGGCACTGAAGCTTTCTTT. Translating it yields CSARSPGGTEAFF.

This clonotype was picked up a small number of times. V usage is TRBV20-1 and J usage is TRBJ2-4; D not certain. The germline V and J ends were trimmed by 3 bases and 3 bases, with 9 bases remaining between them. The CDR3 contains 13 residues. Germline CDR1 is DFQATT and CDR2 is SNEGSKA (reference sequence). CDR3 region: CSASIRNKNIQYF. CDR3 in DNA: TGCAGTGCTAGTATTCGGAACAAAAACATTCAGTACTTC.

V gene TRBV20-1 combines with J gene TRBJ1-1; D is possibly TRBD1 (5 bases). CDR1 and CDR2 from the germline V gene are DFQATT and SNEGSKA (reference sequence). The CDR3 spans 13 residues. V gave up 5 bases and J gave up 1 base, with 11 bases separating them. The chain's CDR3 is CSAEDNPNTEAFF. DNA of the CDR3: TGCAGTGCTGAGGACAACCCGAACACTGAAGCTTTCTTT.

The gene calls are TRBV20-1 and TRBJ1-1; D is perhaps TRBD1 (5 bases). CDR3 length equals 11 residues. Germline CDR1 reads DFQATT; CDR2 reads SNEGSKA (reference sequence). The V end was cut by 2 bases, the J end by 7 bases, with 8 bases between. The CDR3 sequence is CSARPGVEAFF. DNA of the CDR3: TGCAGTGCTAGACCGGGGGTTGAAGCTTTCTTT.

The rearrangement uses TRBV7-2 and TRBJ2-7; unclear D gene. This CDR3 has 14 amino acids. Germline CDR1 SGHTA, CDR2 FQGNSA. The ends were cut back, 2 bases at V and 6 bases at J, with 14 bases in the middle. The CDR3 DNA is TGTGCCAGCAGCTTAAGGTGGCAGGCACGCGAGCAGTACTTC. It specifies CASSLRWQAREQYF.

V and J are TRBV15 and TRBJ1-5; D uncertain. Germline V gives CDR1 LNHNV, CDR2 YYDKDF (reference sequence). The CDR3 has 13 amino acids. Trimming took 0 bases from V and 4 from J, leaving 4 bases between them. The CDR3 reads CATSREGNQPQHF. The CDR3 DNA is TGTGCCACCAGCAGAGAAGGGAATCAGCCCCAGCATTTT.

The chain combines TRBV21-1 with TRBJ2-7; the table gives TRBD2 as D, unverified against the DNA. TRBV21-1 is recorded as a pseudogene. CDR3 length: 15 amino acids. Here the CDR3 reads CASSKGKPSIYEQYF. The CDR3, as DNA: TGTGCCAGCAGCAAAGGAAAGCCTAGCATCTACGAGCAGTACTTC.

The chain joins TRBV3-1 to TRBJ1-2; D not certain. The length of the CDR3 is 13 residues. With 3 bases removed from V and 7 bases from J, the gap between germline ends came to 12 bases. CDR1 and CDR2 (germline): LGHDT, YNNKEL (reference sequence). DNA of the CDR3: TGTGCCAGCAGCCACGCCCGGGATGGTGGCTACACCTTC. It translates to CASSHARDGGYTF.

V usage is TRBV7-9 and J usage is TRBJ1-5; D uncertain. The germline CDR1 and CDR2 sequences are SEHNR and FQNEAQ (reference sequence). With 4 bases removed from V and 3 bases from J, the gap between germline ends came to 10 bases. The CDR3 loop spans 14 amino acids. CDR3 sequence reads: CASSSEWVNQPQHF. The CDR3 coding sequence is TGTGCCAGCAGCTCAGAATGGGTCAATCAGCCCCAGCATTTT.

CDR3 sequence (DNA): TGTGCCGTACAGGGGGCCGCAGATACGCAGTATTTT. Translating it yields CAVQGAADTQYF. J is TRBJ2-3 and V is TRBV6-5; TRBD1 aligns across 9 bases. J lost 4 bases, V lost 11 bases, and 4 bases had no gene match. CDR3 length: 12 residues. Germline loops: CDR1 MNHEY, CDR2 SVGAGI.

The chain employs TRBV15 and TRBJ1-1; a possible D gene is TRBD1 (6 bases). Per germline, CDR1 LNHNV and CDR2 YYDKDF (reference sequence). The germline V and J ends were trimmed by 1 base and 0 bases, with 18 bases remaining between them. The CDR3 extends over 18 amino acids. CDR3 in amino acids: CATSRAGRGKGMNTEAFF. CDR3 sequence (DNA): TGTGCCACCAGCAGAGCGGGGAGGGGGAAGGGCATGAACACTGAAGCTTTCTTT. Complete variable domain (other parts from reference TRBV15 and TRBJ1-1): DAMVIQNPRYQVTQFGKPVTLSCSQTLNHNVMYWYQQKSSQAPKLLFHYYDKDFNNEADTPDNFQSRRPNTSFCFLDIRSPGLGDTAMYLCATSRAGRGKGMNTEAFFGQGTRLTVV.

The chain carries TRBV10-3 and TRBJ2-1; a possible D gene is TRBD2 (5 bases). This CDR3 is built from 11 residues. V lost 8 bases to trimming and J lost 6 bases, with 8 bases between them. Germline-derived CDR1 and CDR2 are ENHRY and SYGVKD. CDR3 DNA sequence: TGTGCCATCGGCCGGGGCAATGAGCAGTTCTTC. Translating it yields CAIGRGNEQFF.